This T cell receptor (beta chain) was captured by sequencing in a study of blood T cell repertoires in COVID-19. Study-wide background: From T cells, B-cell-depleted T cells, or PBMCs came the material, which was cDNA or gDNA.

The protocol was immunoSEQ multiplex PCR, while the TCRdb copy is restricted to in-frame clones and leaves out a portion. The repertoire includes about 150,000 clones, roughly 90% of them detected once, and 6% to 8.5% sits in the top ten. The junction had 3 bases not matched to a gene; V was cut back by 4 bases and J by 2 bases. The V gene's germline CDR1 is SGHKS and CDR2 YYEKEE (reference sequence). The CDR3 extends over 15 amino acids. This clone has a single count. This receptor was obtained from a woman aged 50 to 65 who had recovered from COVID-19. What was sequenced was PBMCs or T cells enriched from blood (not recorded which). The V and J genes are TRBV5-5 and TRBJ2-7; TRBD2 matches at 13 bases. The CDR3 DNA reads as TGTGCCAGCAGCGGTGGACTAGCGGGGGCCTACGAGCAGTACTTC. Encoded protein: CASSGGLAGAYEQYF.